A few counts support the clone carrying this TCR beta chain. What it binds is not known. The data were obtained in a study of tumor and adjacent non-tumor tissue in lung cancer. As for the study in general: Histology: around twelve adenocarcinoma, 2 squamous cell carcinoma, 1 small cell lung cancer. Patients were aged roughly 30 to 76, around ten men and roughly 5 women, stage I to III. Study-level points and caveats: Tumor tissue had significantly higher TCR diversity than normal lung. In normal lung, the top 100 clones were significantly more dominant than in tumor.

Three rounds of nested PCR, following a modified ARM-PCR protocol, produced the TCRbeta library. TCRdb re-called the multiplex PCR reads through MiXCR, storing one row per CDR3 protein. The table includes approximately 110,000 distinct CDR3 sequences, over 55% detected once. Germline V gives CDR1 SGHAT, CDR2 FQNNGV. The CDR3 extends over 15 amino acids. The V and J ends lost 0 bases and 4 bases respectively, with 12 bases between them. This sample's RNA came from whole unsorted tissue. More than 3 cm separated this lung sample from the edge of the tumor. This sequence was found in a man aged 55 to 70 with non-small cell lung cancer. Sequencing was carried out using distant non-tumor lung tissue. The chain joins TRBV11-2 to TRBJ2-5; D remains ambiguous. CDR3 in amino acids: CASSLDPSRTETQYF. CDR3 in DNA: TGTGCCAGCAGCTTAGATCCAAGCCGTACAGAGACCCAGTACTTC.